The clone carrying this T cell receptor beta chain was observed a few times. Germline lookup yields CDR1 SGHRS and CDR2 YFSETQ. Trimming cost V 2 bases and J 5 bases; bases outside gene matches: 3. The CDR3 covers 15 residues. This record comes from a study of control samples from healthy donors and cancer patients. The repertoire was sequenced with immunoSEQ multiplex PCR; TCRdb's copy has only in-frame clones and lacks some. The sample has about 120,000 clones; 80% to 90% are singletons. Input material: blood. The rearrangement links TRBV5-1 to TRBJ1-6; TRBD1 agrees at 8 bases. The TCR comes from a middle-aged man in good health. The CDR3 here is CASSLQGDNNSPLHF. The CDR3 DNA follows: TGCGCCAGCAGCTTACAGGGGGATAATAATTCACCCCTCCACTTT.